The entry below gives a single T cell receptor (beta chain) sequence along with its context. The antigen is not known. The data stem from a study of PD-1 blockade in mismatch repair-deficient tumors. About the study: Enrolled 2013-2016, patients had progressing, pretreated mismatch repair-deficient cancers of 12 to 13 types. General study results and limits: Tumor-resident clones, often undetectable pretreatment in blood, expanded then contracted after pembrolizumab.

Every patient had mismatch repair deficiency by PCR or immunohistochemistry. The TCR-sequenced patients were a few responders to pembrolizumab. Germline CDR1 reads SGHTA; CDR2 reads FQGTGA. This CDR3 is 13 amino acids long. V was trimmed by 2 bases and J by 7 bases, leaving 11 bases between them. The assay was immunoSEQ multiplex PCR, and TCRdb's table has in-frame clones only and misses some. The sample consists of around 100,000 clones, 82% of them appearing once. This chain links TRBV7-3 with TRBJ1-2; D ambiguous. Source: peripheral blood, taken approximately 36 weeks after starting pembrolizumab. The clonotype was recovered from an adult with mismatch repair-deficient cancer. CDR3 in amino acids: CASSLGQRVGYTF. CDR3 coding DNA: TGTGCCAGCAGCTTAGGCCAGAGGGTTGGCTACACCTTC.